This T cell receptor beta chain was identified during a study of early stage breast cancer tumors. Across the study: Most of the 16 invasive tumors were ER+, PR+ and HER2-.

The table came from immunoSEQ multiplex PCR; TCRdb's copy has only in-frame clones and leaves some out. The table lists about 30,000 clones, 74% of them singletons. Germline V gene data show CDR1 as SGHRS and CDR2 as YFSETQ. V lost 0 bases to trimming and J lost 5 bases, with 20 bases between them. There are 17 residues in the CDR3. The chain links TRBV5-1 to TRBJ2-5; D is unclear. Specimen: breast tumor tissue. The sequence was collected from a person aged 25 to 39 with breast cancer. The CDR3 region has the DNA TGCGCCAGCAGCTTGGGCCCCCTCGGAGAAGGATCCGAGACCCAGTACTTC. Amino acid sequence: CASSLGPLGEGSETQYF.